This is a list of T cell receptor beta chains from one sample in a study of CD8+ T cells in alopecia areata. Sequencing used immunoSEQ multiplex PCR; TCRdb keeps in-frame clones, though not all of them. The repertoire holds 150,000 to 200,000 clones, 58% seen once, with under 20% in the top ten. Source: CD4+ T cells sorted from blood, taken between weeks 55 and 65, from a patient treated with tofacitinib. The receptors shown here come from a human donor with alopecia areata. The CDR3 runs from the conserved cysteine through the conserved F or W. The D gene is left open where the match is weak. Size values are once, few and many counts, or a class for expanded clones, and some rows have none.

D: TRBD1
length: 17
size: .
V: TRBV30
J: TRBJ1-6
DNA: TGTGCCTGGAGTTCTCCGGGACAGGGTGTCTATAATTCACCCCTCCACTTT
CDR3: CAWSSPGQGVYNSPLHF

D: TRBD1
length: 14
size: .
V: TRBV6-5
J: TRBJ2-1
DNA: TGTGCCAGCAGATGGGACAGGGGACGTGATGAGCAGTTCTTC
CDR3: CASRWDRGRDEQFF

D: .
length: 13
size: .
V: TRBV30
J: TRBJ2-3
DNA: TGTGCCTGGAGTGAGGGGAACGAAGATACGCAGTATTTT
CDR3: CAWSEGNEDTQYF

D: .
length: 11
size: .
V: TRBV29-1
J: TRBJ2-5
DNA: TGCAGCGTTGATGTAGGGGAGACCCAGTACTTC
CDR3: CSVDVGETQYF

D: .
length: 13
size: few
V: TRBV29-1
J: TRBJ1-2
DNA: TGCAGCGTGGAGGGAGGGGAAAGCTATGGCTACACCTTC
CDR3: CSVEGGESYGYTF

D: .
length: 10
size: once
V: TRBV30
J: TRBJ1-2
DNA: TGTGTCGCGGGGGAGTATGGCTACACCTTC
CDR3: CVAGEYGYTF

D: .
length: 13
size: .
V: TRBV2
J: TRBJ1-6
DNA: TGTGCCAGCAGTGAAGACAGGGTTTCACCCCTCCACTTT
CDR3: CASSEDRVSPLHF

D: TRBD2
length: 15
size: few
V: TRBV7-9
J: TRBJ2-1
DNA: TGTGCCAGCAGCATTCCGGGACTAGGTGGCAATGAGCAGTTCTTC
CDR3: CASSIPGLGGNEQFF

D: .
length: 14
size: .
V: TRBV27
J: TRBJ2-7
DNA: TGTGCCAGCAGTTTATCGGGCAGGCAGGGCGAGCAGTACTTC
CDR3: CASSLSGRQGEQYF

D: .
length: 11
size: .
V: TRBV2
J: TRBJ1-4
DNA: TGTGCCAGCAGTGAAAGGGGCCAACTGTTTTTT
CDR3: CASSERGQLFF

D: TRBD1
length: 16
size: .
V: TRBV7-9
J: TRBJ2-2
DNA: TGTGCCAGCAGCTTATGGACAGGGATGAACACCGGGGAGCTGTTTTTT
CDR3: CASSLWTGMNTGELFF

D: .
length: 14
size: .
V: TRBV5-1
J: TRBJ2-7
DNA: TGCGCCAGCAGCTTGGGGGACTTTAGGTACGAGCAGTACTTC
CDR3: CASSLGDFRYEQYF

D: .
length: 13
size: few
V: TRBV15
J: TRBJ1-1
DNA: TGTGCCACCAGCTTTGGTAGGATCACTGAAGCTTTCTTT
CDR3: CATSFGRITEAFF

D: .
length: 14
size: .
V: TRBV5-1
J: TRBJ2-1
DNA: TGCGCCAGCAGCACTAGCACAACTGTAGGGGAGCAGTTCTTC
CDR3: CASSTSTTVGEQFF

D: TRBD1
length: 14
size: .
V: TRBV29-1
J: TRBJ2-2
DNA: TGCAGCGCCGAGACAGGGCTGGACACCGGGGAGCTGTTTTTT
CDR3: CSAETGLDTGELFF

D: .
length: 17
size: .
V: TRBV5-6
J: TRBJ1-6
DNA: TGTGCCAGCAGCTTATGGATGGCAGTCTCCTATAATTCACCCCTCCACTTT
CDR3: CASSLWMAVSYNSPLHF

D: .
length: 14
size: .
V: TRBV29-1
J: TRBJ2-7
DNA: TGCACCCCGAGGTCCTGGCAAAACCCCTACGAGCAGTACTTC
CDR3: CTPRSWQNPYEQYF

D: .
length: 16
size: .
V: TRBV5-1
J: TRBJ2-5
DNA: TGCGCCAGCAGCCTCGGGACTGCAAGAGAACAAGAGACCCAGTACTTC
CDR3: CASSLGTAREQETQYF

D: .
length: 12
size: .
V: TRBV29-1
J: TRBJ1-1
DNA: TGCAGCGTTGAACCGGGATTGATTGAAGCTTTCTTT
CDR3: CSVEPGLIEAFF

D: .
length: 11
size: once
V: TRBV29-1
J: TRBJ1-1
DNA: TGCAGCGTTGTTCCGAACAGGGAGGCTTTCTTT
CDR3: CSVVPNREAFF

D: .
length: 13
size: .
V: TRBV11-3
J: TRBJ2-5
DNA: TGTGCCAGCAGCCGAGGGTCGGGGGAGACCCAGTACTTC
CDR3: CASSRGSGETQYF

D: .
length: 14
size: .
V: TRBV5-1
J: TRBJ1-6
DNA: TGCGCCAGCAGCTCGGAACAGCGGAATTCACCCCTCCACTTT
CDR3: CASSSEQRNSPLHF

D: .
length: 16
size: .
V: TRBV29-1
J: TRBJ1-2
DNA: TGCAGCGTTTGGGTCTGGGGCCGCCTCGGATCGGTTGGCTACACCTTC
CDR3: CSVWVWGRLGSVGYTF

D: .
length: 14
size: .
V: TRBV7-9
J: TRBJ2-5
DNA: TGTGCCAGCAGCTTAGAATCGCTTGCCGAGACCCAGTACTTC
CDR3: CASSLESLAETQYF

D: TRBD2
length: 14
size: once
V: TRBV7-2
J: TRBJ2-5
DNA: TGTGCCAGCAGCCTACGGGGGGGCCCACAGACCCAGTACTTC
CDR3: CASSLRGGPQTQYF

D: TRBD1
length: 13
size: .
V: TRBV13
J: TRBJ1-2
DNA: TGTGCCAGCAGCCCGGACAGGGCCTATGGCTACACCTTC
CDR3: CASSPDRAYGYTF

D: .
length: 13
size: .
V: TRBV6-5
J: TRBJ2-7
DNA: TGTGCCAGCAGTCCGCGAACAGGAGGCGAGCAGTACTTC
CDR3: CASSPRTGGEQYF

D: TRBD2
length: 13
size: few
V: TRBV19
J: TRBJ2-1
DNA: TGTGCCAGTAGTAAGGCTAGCGGGCTAAAGCAGTTCTTC
CDR3: CASSKASGLKQFF

D: .
length: 10
size: .
V: TRBV2
J: TRBJ2-5
DNA: TGTGCCAGCACCCGCGAGACCCAGTACTTC
CDR3: CASTRETQYF